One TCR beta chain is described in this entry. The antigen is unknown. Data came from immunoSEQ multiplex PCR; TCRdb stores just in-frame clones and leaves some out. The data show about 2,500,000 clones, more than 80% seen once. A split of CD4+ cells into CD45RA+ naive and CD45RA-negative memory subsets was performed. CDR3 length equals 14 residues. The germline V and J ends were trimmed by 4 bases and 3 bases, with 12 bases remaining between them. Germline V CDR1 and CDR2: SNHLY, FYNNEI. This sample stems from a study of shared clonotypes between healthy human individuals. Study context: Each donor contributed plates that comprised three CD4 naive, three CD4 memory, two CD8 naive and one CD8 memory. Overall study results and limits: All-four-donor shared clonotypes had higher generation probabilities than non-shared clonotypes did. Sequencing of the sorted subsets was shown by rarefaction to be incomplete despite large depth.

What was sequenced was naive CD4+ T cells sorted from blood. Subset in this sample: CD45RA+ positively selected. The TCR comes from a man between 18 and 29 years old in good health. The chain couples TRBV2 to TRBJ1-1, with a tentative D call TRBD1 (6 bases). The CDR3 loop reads CASSGRGGDTEAFF. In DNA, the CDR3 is TGTGCCAGCAGTGGCAGGGGAGGAGACACTGAAGCTTTCTTT.